This TCR beta chain was sequenced for a study of blood T cell repertoires in COVID-19. The overall study: Spain, Italy and the United States supplied samples that represented acute and convalescent COVID-19.

Recruits, aged roughly 18 to 89 years, lived in 20 to 30 US areas. Cohorts were based on clinical histories the participants reported. The CDR3 covers 13 residues. CDR1 and CDR2 from the germline V gene are WSHSY and SAAADI. The V end was cut by 6 bases, the J end by 5 bases, with 11 bases between. In the original analysis: Estimated nucleated cell counts came from reference gene primer amplification. Using immunoSEQ multiplex PCR, the repertoire was profiled, and TCRdb retains in-frame clones only, with some absent. V, J and clone size are taken as reported in that table, and D and trimming were inferred from the DNA itself. The sample lists roughly 250,000 clones; roughly 85% were seen once.

V is TRBV10-2 and J is TRBJ2-1; D not certain. Sequencing was performed on PBMCs or T cells enriched from blood (not recorded which). The receptor was isolated from a woman aged 25 to 39 who had recovered from COVID-19. CDR3 region: CASRIAENNEQFF. The CDR3 DNA reads as TGCGCCAGCAGGATAGCAGAGAACAATGAGCAGTTCTTC.